The 27 T cell receptor beta chains below all came from one sample that was sequenced in a study of OX40 agonist ivuxolimab in advanced cancers. The data were produced by immunoSEQ multiplex PCR, yet TCRdb's version contains in-frame clones alone and is incomplete. The data show roughly 100,000 clones, with more than 80% seen just once and 5.8% held by the top ten. Here the sequenced sample was CD4+ or CD8+ T cells sorted from blood, taken in a trial of the OX40 agonist ivuxolimab. The source is an adult with an advanced solid tumor such as melanoma, head and neck, liver or kidney cancer.

This sequence joins TRBV6-5 and TRBJ1-1; tentatively, D is TRBD1 (5 bases). The germline V gene has CDR1 MNHEY and CDR2 SVGAGI. Trimming stripped 6 bases from V and 4 bases from J, with 15 bases between. The CDR3 loop spans 14 amino acids. CDR3 amino acids: CASSPGTPGTEAFF. CDR3 nucleotide sequence: TGTGCCAGCAGCCCAGGGACCCCCGGCACTGAAGCTTTCTTT.

The chain employs TRBV6-1 and TRBJ2-1; 9 bases agree with TRBD1. The CDR3 is 17 amino acids. Germline-derived CDR1 and CDR2 are MNHNS and SASEGT. V was pared by 1 base and J by 2 bases, with 6 bases of the junction left unmatched. The DNA of the CDR3 is TGTGCCAGCAGTGAAGTAGGGACAGGGAATCCCTACAATGAGCAGTTCTTC. Translation: CASSEVGTGNPYNEQFF.

The V call is TRBV5-1, the J call TRBJ2-3; D call uncertain. The germline V gene encodes CDR1 SGHRS and CDR2 YFSETQ. V was cut by 0 bases and J by 0 bases, with 8 bases left in between. The CDR3 sequence is 15 residues long. CDR3: CASSLGLPSTDTQYF. The CDR3 DNA is TGCGCCAGCAGCTTGGGCCTACCGAGCACAGATACGCAGTATTTT.

The chain uses TRBV7-8 and TRBJ2-1, with 11 bases that match TRBD2. This CDR3 is built from 15 residues. Germline CDR1 reads SGHVS; CDR2 reads FQNEAQ. J gave up 6 bases and V 3 bases, and 4 bases lay outside the gene matches. The CDR3 is CASSLRLAGGNEQFF. CDR3 nucleotides: TGTGCCAGCAGCTTGAGGCTAGCGGGGGGCAATGAGCAGTTCTTC.

This clone was seen a few times. The sample contains more than one DNA sequence encoding this CDR3. This chain joins TRBV7-2 and TRBJ2-3; D is ambiguous. V shed 2 bases and J shed 5 bases, with 2 bases lying between them. This CDR3 is built from 11 residues. Germline CDR1 SGHTA, CDR2 FQGNSA. The CDR3 bases are TGTGCCAGCAGCTTAAAAGATACGCAGTATTTT. Protein sequence: CASSLKDTQYF.

This chain uses TRBV10-2 with TRBJ2-7, with TRBD2 matching over 10 bases. This CDR3 comprises 12 residues. The germline gives CDR1 WSHSY, CDR2 SAAADI. With 6 bases clipped from V and 6 bases from J, the junction kept 2 bases outside the gene matches. CDR3: CASRAGGSEQYF. CDR3 sequence (DNA): TGCGCCAGCAGAGCGGGAGGGAGCGAGCAGTACTTC.

The chain recombines TRBV5-1 with TRBJ1-1; 11 bases line up with TRBD1. From germline, CDR1 is SGHRS and CDR2 YFSETQ. The CDR3 runs 15 residues. After removal of 4 bases from V and 4 bases from J, the junction contained 6 bases not matched to a gene. CDR3 sequence reads: CASSPDRGRGTEAFF. The CDR3 DNA follows: TGCGCCAGCAGCCCGGACAGGGGGCGCGGCACTGAAGCTTTCTTT.

The chain joins TRBV4-1 to TRBJ1-2; D is unclear. Trimming pared 4 bases from V and 4 bases from J, leaving 16 bases between. This CDR3 comprises 15 residues. The germline CDR1 and CDR2 sequences are MGHRA and YSYEKL. DNA for the CDR3: TGCGCCAGCAGCCCGGGCAGATTACTTATCTATGGCTACACCTTC. This gives the protein CASSPGRLLIYGYTF.

This chain connects TRBV28 to TRBJ2-7; unclear D gene. Germline CDR1 and CDR2: MDHEN and SYDVKM. V was shortened by 7 bases and J by 4 bases, with 14 bases between the two germline ends. This CDR3 region has 13 residues. The CDR3, as DNA: TGTGCCAGCACGTGGACGGGTCAGTACGAGCAGTACTTC. Encoded protein: CASTWTGQYEQYF.

The chain employs TRBV6-5 and TRBJ1-3; D possibly corresponds to TRBD1 (5 bases). Germline loops: CDR1 MNHEY, CDR2 SVGAGI. V shed 5 bases and J shed 6 bases, with 11 bases lying between them. The CDR3 contains 13 residues. CDR3 coding DNA: TGTGCCAGCAGTCCCAGGGTGGAAAACACCATATATTTT. As protein: CASSPRVENTIYF.

CDR3 amino acids: CASAGTDLYEQYF. For the CDR3, the DNA is TGTGCCAGTGCCGGGACAGACTTGTACGAGCAGTACTTC. V is TRBV19 and J is TRBJ2-7, with 7 bases lining up with TRBD1. Trimming took 8 bases from V and 4 from J; bases not matched to a gene: 8. The CDR3 totals 13 residues. Germline-derived CDR1 and CDR2 are LNHDA and SQIVND (reference sequence). Full variable domain (remainder filled in from reference TRBV19 and TRBJ2-7): DGGITQSPKYLFRKEGQNVTLSCEQNLNHDAMYWYRQDPGQGLRLIYYSQIVNDFQKGDIAEGYSVSREKKESFPLTVTSAQKNPTAFYLCASAGTDLYEQYFGPGTRLTVT.

The chain couples TRBV27 to TRBJ1-5; D is perhaps TRBD1 (5 bases). CDR3 size: 19 residues. Germline values: CDR1 MNHEY, CDR2 SMNVEV (reference sequence). Between the trimmed V and J ends, which lost 5 bases and 0 bases, there was a span of 23 bases. The CDR3 spells CASSNLAPGTVDSNQPQHF. CDR3 coding DNA: TGTGCCAGCAGTAACTTGGCCCCTGGGACGGTGGATAGCAATCAGCCCCAGCATTTT.

The rearrangement joins TRBV20-1 to TRBJ1-2; D is undetermined. The CDR3 has 11 amino acids. V lost 0 bases and J 4 bases, leaving 3 bases between the germline ends. Germline V gene lookup returns CDR1 DFQATT and CDR2 SNEGSKA (reference sequence). The DNA of the CDR3 is TGCAGTGCTAGAGATGCCTATGGCTACACCTTC. Translating it yields CSARDAYGYTF.

The chain uses TRBV7-2 and TRBJ1-6; maybe TRBD1 (5 bases). V was pared by 5 bases and J by 6 bases, with 14 bases between. The germline gives CDR1 SGHTA, CDR2 FQGNSA. The CDR3 covers 15 residues. The CDR3 protein is CASSPHRGGNSPLHF. CDR3 DNA sequence: TGTGCCAGCAGCCCCCACCGGGGGGGTAATTCACCCCTCCACTTT.

In this sample, this clone turned up a few times. DNA for the CDR3: TGTGCCAGCAGTGAAATGGGTACAGGGACGTTTCAGCCCCAGCATTTT. Amino acid sequence: CASSEMGTGTFQPQHF. The chain carries TRBV6-1 and TRBJ1-5, with D perhaps matching TRBD1 (6 bases). Germline-derived CDR1 and CDR2 are MNHNS and SASEGT. The CDR3 is 16 residues long. V lost 2 bases, J lost 6 bases, and 17 bases lay in between.

The chain has TRBV12-5 and TRBJ2-5; D uncertain. The CDR3 runs 14 residues. Germline loops: CDR1 LGHNT, CDR2 FRNRAP. The germline V and J ends were trimmed by 0 bases and 5 bases, with 10 bases remaining between them. The CDR3 loop is CASGLVGVTETQYF. CDR3 coding DNA: TGTGCTAGTGGTTTGGTTGGGGTGACGGAGACCCAGTACTTC.

This clone was observed a handful of times. This chain uses TRBV5-6 with TRBJ2-2; D is possibly TRBD1 or TRBD2 (6 bases each). V was shortened by 0 bases and J by 12 bases, with 15 bases between the two germline ends. In germline, CDR1 is SGHDT, CDR2 YYEEEE. The CDR3 loop spans 14 amino acids. DNA of the CDR3: TGTGCCAGCAGCTTGGACGACATAGGGGGGAAGCTGTTTTTT. Its protein is CASSLDDIGGKLFF.

This rearrangement joins TRBV11-2 to TRBJ1-1; D uncertain. Germline V CDR1 and CDR2: SGHAT, FQNNGV. V lost 0 bases, J lost 6 bases, and 8 bases lay in between. The CDR3 has 13 residues. The CDR3 region is CASSLDDDAEAFF. CDR3 nucleotides: TGTGCCAGCAGCTTAGATGATGATGCTGAAGCTTTCTTT.

V gene TRBV9 combines with J gene TRBJ2-1, with D unresolved. Trimming shortened V by 0 bases and J by 2 bases, and 6 bases separated the two germline ends. The length of the CDR3 is 14 residues. Germline V gene lookup returns CDR1 SGDLS and CDR2 YYNGEE. The CDR3 DNA reads TGTGCCAGCAGCGTAGAGACTGCCTACAATGAGCAGTTCTTC. Its protein is CASSVETAYNEQFF.

This chain links TRBV30 with TRBJ1-6; D unclear. The CDR3 is made up of 13 amino acids. The V and J ends lost 1 base and 5 bases respectively, with 6 bases between them. Germline loops: CDR1 GTSNPN, CDR2 SVGIG (reference sequence). This chain's CDR3 is CAWSGLNNSPLHF. For the CDR3, the DNA is TGTGCCTGGAGTGGATTAAATAATTCACCCCTCCACTTT.

The chain couples TRBV10-1 to TRBJ2-1; 11 positions match TRBD1. Germline-derived CDR1 and CDR2 are WNHNN and SYGVQD (reference sequence). This CDR3 has 13 residues. Losses at the gene ends were 4 bases for V and 10 bases for J; bases not matched to a gene: 3. As DNA, the CDR3 is TGCGCCAGCAGTGTGGGACAGGGGGGCGAGCAGTTCTTC. It is translated as CASSVGQGGEQFF.

The chain couples TRBV5-1 to TRBJ2-1; no reliable D call. V was trimmed by 2 bases and J by 4 bases, leaving 7 bases between them. This CDR3 contains 13 residues. CDR1 is SGHRS and CDR2 is YFSETQ in the germline V gene. The CDR3 sequence: CASSFVQYNEQFF. The CDR3 DNA sequence: TGCGCCAGCAGCTTCGTACAGTACAATGAGCAGTTCTTC.

This rearrangement joins TRBV6-1 to TRBJ2-5; 10 nucleotides agree with TRBD1. The CDR3 has 15 residues. V lost 5 bases, J lost 4 bases, and 7 bases stayed unmatched. Germline lookup yields CDR1 MNHNS and CDR2 SASEGT. This CDR3 reads CASSSRTGGGETQYF. For the CDR3, the DNA is TGTGCCAGCAGTAGTAGGACAGGGGGGGGAGAGACCCAGTACTTC.

The V call is TRBV7-9, the J call TRBJ1-2, with TRBD1 matching over 7 bases. Germline V CDR1 and CDR2: SEHNR, FQNEAQ (reference sequence). The ends lost 5 bases at V and 3 bases at J; junction bases unmatched: 12. The CDR3 has 16 amino acids. The CDR3 DNA sequence: TGTGCCAGCAGCGCCGAAGACAGGGTTCGCGACTATGGCTACACCTTC. Translating gives CASSAEDRVRDYGYTF. Full variable domain (outside the CDR3, taken from reference TRBV7-9 and TRBJ1-2): DTGVSQNPRHKITKRGQNVTFRCDPISEHNRLYWYRQTLGQGPEFLTYFQNEAQLEKSRLLSDRFSAERPKGSFSTLEIQRTEQGDSAMYLCASSAEDRVRDYGYTFGSGTRLTVV.

This clone appeared once. The V and J genes are TRBV6-5 and TRBJ2-7; TRBD1 agrees at 7 bases. Trimming at V came to 0 bases and at J to 6 bases, leaving 5 bases not matched to a gene. The CDR3 loop spans 14 amino acids. Germline CDR1 and CDR2: MNHEY and SVGAGI. CDR3: CASSYSTGSPEQYF. The DNA for the CDR3 is TGTGCCAGCAGTTACTCGACAGGGTCCCCCGAGCAGTACTTC.

This chain joins TRBV7-9 and TRBJ1-1; D not certain. The CDR3 consists of 14 residues. Germline V gives CDR1 SEHNR, CDR2 FQNEAQ (reference sequence). V lost 3 bases and J 0 bases, leaving 8 bases between the germline ends. The DNA of the CDR3 is TGTGCCAGCAGCTTTGAGGGTCTGAACACTGAAGCTTTCTTT. This translates into CASSFEGLNTEAFF.

This chain uses TRBV6-5 with TRBJ2-2, with D unresolved. This CDR3 contains 12 residues. Germline CDR1 reads MNHEY; CDR2 reads SVGAGI. Trimming stripped 6 bases from V and 1 base from J, with 3 bases between. The CDR3 DNA reads as TGTGCCAGCAGGCGGAACACCGGGGAGCTGTTTTTT. As protein: CASRRNTGELFF.